Presented here are 2 T cell receptor beta chains from one specimen sequenced in a study of monozygotic twins with inflammatory bowel disease. TCRdb reprocessed the 5' RACE reads and stores each CDR3 protein as one record, lacking DNA. The sample data list 200,000 to 250,000 distinct CDR3 sequences. The sequenced sample was blood. The receptors here all came from a human donor with ulcerative colitis or Crohn's disease, or a healthy co-twin of an affected twin (not recorded which).

The rearrangement joins TRBV5-4 to TRBJ2-1. This CDR3 is 13 amino acids long. The germline CDR1 and CDR2 sequences are SGHNT and YYREEE (reference sequence). This CDR3 is CASSLGGYNEQFF.

The chain joins TRBV6-2 or TRBV6-3 to TRBJ2-1; TCRdb returns TRBD2, unconfirmable since there is no DNA. The CDR3 length is 14 residues. CDR1 MNHEY and CDR2 SVGEGT come from the germline V gene. The CDR3 here is CASSHPILVDEQFF.